This TCR beta chain was recovered during a study of Ad26.COV2.S vaccination and SARS-CoV-2 variants. The table came from immunoSEQ multiplex PCR; TCRdb's copy has only in-frame clones and leaves some out. Seen here are 350,000 to 400,000 clones, 88% observed once, and the top ten hold 3.5%. The treatment denotes: some 20 received Ad26.COV2.S at low or high dose, single or two shots; roughly 5 received placebo; per-sample allocation not given. It was on day 63 after the first vaccine or placebo injection that samples were taken. Cohort 1b enrolled adults aged 18-55 years in Boston. The V gene's germline CDR1 is SGHRS and CDR2 YFSETQ. The CDR3 is made up of 18 amino acids. Germline trimming cut 0 bases from V and 6 bases from J; bases unmatched to any gene: 13.

This receptor was obtained from a person aged 18-65 years who received the Ad26.COV2.S COVID-19 vaccine or a placebo. The V gene is TRBV5-1, the J gene TRBJ2-1; 9 bases are a match to TRBD2. The sequencing here drew on peripheral blood, taken in a trial of Ad26.COV2.S vaccine versus placebo. The CDR3 bases are TGCGCCAGCAGCTTGGGATTAGCGGGGGAGCGAAGACTCAATGAGCAGTTCTTC. It yields the protein CASSLGLAGERRLNEQFF.